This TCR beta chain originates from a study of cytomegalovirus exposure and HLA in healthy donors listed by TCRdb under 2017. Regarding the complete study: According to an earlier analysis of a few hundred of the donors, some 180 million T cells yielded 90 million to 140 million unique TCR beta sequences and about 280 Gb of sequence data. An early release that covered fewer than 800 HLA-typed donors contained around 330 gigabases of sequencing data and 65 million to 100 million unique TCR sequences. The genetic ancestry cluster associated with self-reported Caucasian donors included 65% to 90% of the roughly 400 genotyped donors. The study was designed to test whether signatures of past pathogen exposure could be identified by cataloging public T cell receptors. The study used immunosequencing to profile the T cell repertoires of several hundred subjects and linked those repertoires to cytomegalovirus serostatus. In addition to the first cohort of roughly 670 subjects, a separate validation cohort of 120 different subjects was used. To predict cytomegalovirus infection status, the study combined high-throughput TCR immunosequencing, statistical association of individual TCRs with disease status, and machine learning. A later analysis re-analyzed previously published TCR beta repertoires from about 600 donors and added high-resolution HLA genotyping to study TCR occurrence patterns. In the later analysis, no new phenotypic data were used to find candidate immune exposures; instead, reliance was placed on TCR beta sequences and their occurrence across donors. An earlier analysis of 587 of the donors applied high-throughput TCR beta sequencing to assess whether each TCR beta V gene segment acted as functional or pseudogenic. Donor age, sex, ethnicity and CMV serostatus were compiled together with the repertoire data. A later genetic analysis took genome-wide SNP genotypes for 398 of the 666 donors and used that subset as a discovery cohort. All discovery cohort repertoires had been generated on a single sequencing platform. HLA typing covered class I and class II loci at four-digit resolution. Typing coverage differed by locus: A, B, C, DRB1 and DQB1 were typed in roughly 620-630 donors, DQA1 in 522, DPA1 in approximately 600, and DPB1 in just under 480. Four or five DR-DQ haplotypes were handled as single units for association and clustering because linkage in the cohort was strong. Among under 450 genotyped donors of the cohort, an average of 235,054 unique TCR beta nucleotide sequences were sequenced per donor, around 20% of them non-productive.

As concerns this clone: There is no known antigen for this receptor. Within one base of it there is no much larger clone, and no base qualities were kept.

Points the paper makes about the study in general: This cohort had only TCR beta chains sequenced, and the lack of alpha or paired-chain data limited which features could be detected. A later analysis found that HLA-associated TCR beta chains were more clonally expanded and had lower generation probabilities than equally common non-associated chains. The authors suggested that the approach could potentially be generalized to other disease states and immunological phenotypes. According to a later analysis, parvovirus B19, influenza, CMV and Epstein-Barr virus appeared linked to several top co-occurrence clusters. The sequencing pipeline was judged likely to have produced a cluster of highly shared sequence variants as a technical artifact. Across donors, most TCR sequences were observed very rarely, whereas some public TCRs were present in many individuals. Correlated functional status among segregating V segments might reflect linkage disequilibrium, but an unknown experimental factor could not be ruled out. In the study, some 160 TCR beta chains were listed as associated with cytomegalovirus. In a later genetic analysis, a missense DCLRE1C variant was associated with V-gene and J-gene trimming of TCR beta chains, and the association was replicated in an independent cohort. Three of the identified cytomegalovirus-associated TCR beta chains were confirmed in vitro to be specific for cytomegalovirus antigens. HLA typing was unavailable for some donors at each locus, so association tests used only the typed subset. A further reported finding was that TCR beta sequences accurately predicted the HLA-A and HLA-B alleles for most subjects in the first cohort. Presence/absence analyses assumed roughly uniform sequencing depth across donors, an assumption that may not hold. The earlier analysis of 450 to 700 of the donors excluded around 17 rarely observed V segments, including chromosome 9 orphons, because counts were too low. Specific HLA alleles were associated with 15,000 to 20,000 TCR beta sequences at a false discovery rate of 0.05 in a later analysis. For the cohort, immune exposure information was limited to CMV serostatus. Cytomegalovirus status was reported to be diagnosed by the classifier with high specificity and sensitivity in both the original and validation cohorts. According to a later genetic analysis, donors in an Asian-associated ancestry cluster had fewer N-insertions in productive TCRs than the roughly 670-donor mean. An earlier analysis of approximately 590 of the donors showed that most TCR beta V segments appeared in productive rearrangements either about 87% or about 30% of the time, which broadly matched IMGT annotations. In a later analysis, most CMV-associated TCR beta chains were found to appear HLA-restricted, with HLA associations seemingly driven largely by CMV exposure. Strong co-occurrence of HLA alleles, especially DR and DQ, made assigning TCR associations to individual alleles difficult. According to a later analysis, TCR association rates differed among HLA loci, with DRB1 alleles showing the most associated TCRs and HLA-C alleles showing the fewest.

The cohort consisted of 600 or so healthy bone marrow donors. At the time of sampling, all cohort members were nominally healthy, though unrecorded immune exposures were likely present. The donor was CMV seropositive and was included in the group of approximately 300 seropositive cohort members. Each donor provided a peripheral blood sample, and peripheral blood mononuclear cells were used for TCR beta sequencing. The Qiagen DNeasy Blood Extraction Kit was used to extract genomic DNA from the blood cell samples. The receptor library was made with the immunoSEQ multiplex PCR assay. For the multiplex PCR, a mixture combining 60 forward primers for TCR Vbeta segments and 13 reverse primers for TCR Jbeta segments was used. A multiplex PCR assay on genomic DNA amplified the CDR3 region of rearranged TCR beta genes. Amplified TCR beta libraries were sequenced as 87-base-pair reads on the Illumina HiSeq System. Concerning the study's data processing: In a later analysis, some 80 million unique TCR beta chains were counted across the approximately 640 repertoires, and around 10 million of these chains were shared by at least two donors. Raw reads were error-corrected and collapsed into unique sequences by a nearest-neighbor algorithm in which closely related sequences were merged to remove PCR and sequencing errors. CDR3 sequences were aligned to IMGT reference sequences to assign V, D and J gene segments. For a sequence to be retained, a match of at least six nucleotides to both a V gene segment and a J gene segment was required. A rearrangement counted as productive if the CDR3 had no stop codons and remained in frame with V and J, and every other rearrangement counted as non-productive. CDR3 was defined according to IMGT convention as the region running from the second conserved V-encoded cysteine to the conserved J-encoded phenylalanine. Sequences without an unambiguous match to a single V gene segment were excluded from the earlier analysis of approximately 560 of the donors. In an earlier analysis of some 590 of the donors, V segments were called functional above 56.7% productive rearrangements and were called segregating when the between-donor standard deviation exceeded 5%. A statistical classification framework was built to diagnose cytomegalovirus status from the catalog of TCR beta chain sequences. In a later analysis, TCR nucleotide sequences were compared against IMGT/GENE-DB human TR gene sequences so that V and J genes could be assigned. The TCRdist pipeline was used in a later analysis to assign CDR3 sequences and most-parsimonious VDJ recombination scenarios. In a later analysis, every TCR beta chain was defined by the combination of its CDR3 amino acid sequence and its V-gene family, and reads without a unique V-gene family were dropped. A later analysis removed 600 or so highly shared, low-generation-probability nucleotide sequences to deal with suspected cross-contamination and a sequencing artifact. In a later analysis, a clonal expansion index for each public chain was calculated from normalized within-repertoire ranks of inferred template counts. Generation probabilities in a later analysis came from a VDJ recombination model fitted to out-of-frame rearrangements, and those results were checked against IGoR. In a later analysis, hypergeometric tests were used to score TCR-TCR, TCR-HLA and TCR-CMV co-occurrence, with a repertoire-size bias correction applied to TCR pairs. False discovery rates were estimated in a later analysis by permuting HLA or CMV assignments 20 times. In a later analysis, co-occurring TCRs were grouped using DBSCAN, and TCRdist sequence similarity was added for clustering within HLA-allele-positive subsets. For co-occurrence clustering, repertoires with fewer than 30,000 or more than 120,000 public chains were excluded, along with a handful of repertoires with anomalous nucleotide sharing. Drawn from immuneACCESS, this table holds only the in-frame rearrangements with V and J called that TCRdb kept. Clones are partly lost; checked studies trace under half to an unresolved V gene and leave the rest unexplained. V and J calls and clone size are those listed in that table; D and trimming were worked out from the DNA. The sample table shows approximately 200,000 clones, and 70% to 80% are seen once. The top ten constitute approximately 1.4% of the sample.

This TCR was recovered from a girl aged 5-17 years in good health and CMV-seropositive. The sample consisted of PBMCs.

The CDR3 here reads CAWRYRAGYTF. The DNA is TGTGCCTGGAGGTACAGGGCTGGCTACACCTTC. Rearrangement joined TRBV30 to TRBJ1-2; a weak D assignment points to TRBD1 (6 bases agree). Via the germline V gene (reference sequence), CDR1 is GTSNPN and CDR2 SVGIG. The cysteine opens and the phenylalanine closes a CDR3 of 11 amino acids. The kept DNA is CDR3 alone, 33 bases in frame from the first base. Trimming at the junction amounts to 3 bases on V and 7 bases on J, and the germline ends lie 9 bases apart.